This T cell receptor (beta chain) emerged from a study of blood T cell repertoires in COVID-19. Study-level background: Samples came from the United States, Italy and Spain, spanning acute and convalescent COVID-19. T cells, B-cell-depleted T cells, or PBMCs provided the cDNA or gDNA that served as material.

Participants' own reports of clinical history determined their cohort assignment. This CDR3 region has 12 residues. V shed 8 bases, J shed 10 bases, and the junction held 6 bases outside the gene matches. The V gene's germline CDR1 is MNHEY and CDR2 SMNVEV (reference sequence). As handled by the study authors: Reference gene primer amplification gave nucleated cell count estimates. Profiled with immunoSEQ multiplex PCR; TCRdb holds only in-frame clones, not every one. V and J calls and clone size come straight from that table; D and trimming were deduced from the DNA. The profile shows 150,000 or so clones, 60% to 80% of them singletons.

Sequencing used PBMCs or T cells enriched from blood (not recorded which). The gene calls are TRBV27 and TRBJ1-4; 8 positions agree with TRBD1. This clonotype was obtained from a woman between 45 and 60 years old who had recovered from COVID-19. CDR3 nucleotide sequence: TGTGCCAGCGGGGAGACAGGGGTAAAACTGTTTTTT. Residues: CASGETGVKLFF.